The entry below describes one T cell receptor (beta chain). This clonotype was seen once. What antigen it recognizes has not been identified. One base away there is no much larger clone; base qualities are not given. Weak support is all one read offers. TCR beta VDJ combination and CDR3 sequence profiling used genomic DNA as the template. An Illumina HiSeq 2000 was the platform used for TCR repertoire sequencing. As for how the authors treated the data: TRBV/TRBJ rearrangement plots, CDR3 size and DJ length profiles, and Simpson's diversity index were used to assess repertoires. The most abundant DNA sequence in the deep sequencing data was taken as the immunodominant clone. CDR3 amino acid sequences were screened for sharing across subjects and compared with published repertoires and the VDJdb database. Using fastp trimming at Q25 and MiXCR clonotype assembly, TCRdb reanalyzed the public sequencing data and kept in-frame beta chains. Every CDR3 protein is listed once, alongside the most common genes and DNA of its rows. Clone size and V and J calls follow TCRdb, not the original study. This sample is represented by about 190,000 distinct CDR3 sequences; roughly 56% of them were singletons. Approximately 15% of the sample rests with the top ten.

This entry is derived from a study of CD8+CD57+ T cells in acquired aplastic anemia (dated by TCRdb to 2017 to 2018). For the wider study: On average, sorted CD4+ and CD8+ cells yielded about 3 ug of extracted DNA, with a range of about 0.17 to 27.4 ug. For healthy donor samples, the average read count was about 10.8 million for CD4+ cells and roughly 12 million for CD8+ cells. Here is what the overall study found, with its caveats: Patients and healthy controls showed no significant difference in CD8+ Simpson's diversity (P=0.060). Around 30 CD8+ CDR3 sequences were found to be shared between patients and controls, but these sequences appeared to be highly expressed in patients and within the immunodominant clones of the patients.

In this study, sorted CD4+ and CD8+ T cells from the blood of healthy subjects and of severe aplastic anemia patients had their TCR repertoires deep-sequenced. Ficoll-Paque density gradient centrifugation was used to isolate peripheral blood mononuclear cells. Before DNA extraction, CD4+ and CD8+ T cells were sorted by FACS or by magnetic beads. CDR1 is given as LNHDA and CDR2 as SQIVND, both from the germline V gene (reference sequence). V and J lose 5 bases and 5 bases, and a span of 12 bases separates them. Including cysteine and phenylalanine, the CDR3 has 13 amino acids. Only CDR3 DNA remains: 39 bases, in frame from the first base.

Here the chain combines TRBV19 and TRBJ2-5, with TRBD1 tentatively as D gene (6 bases match). The receptor was derived from a human donor in good health, serving as a control. Sequenced: sorted CD4+, CD8+, or CD8+CD57+ T cells (not recorded which) from PBMCs. In nucleotides, the sequence is TGTGCCAGTAGTCAACAGGGCGGTGAGACCCAGTACTTC. Its amino acids are CASSQQGGETQYF.